The present T cell receptor (beta chain) was sequenced within a study of blood T cell repertoires in COVID-19. Patients from Seattle were sampled longitudinally, starting during active infection. Authors' data handling: Reference gene primer amplification gave nucleated cell count estimates. The method was immunoSEQ multiplex PCR; TCRdb's version includes in-frame clones alone and lacks a portion of them. D and trimming were read from the DNA, whereas the V and J calls and clone size are those reported in that table. The sample contains around 310,000 clones, almost 90% of which appear only once. The sample taken for sequencing was peripheral blood. The source of this sequence is a woman in her forties with COVID-19, enrolled during active disease.

CDR3 coding DNA: TGCGCCAGCAGCCTCCAACCCCAGAGCGACCAAGAGACCCAGTACTTC. Translated: CASSLQPQSDQETQYF. The chain links TRBV5-1 to TRBJ2-5; the D is unclear. The V end lost 4 bases, the J end lost 0 bases, and 16 bases lay between the germline ends. The germline V gene has CDR1 SGHRS and CDR2 YFSETQ. The CDR3 contains 16 residues.